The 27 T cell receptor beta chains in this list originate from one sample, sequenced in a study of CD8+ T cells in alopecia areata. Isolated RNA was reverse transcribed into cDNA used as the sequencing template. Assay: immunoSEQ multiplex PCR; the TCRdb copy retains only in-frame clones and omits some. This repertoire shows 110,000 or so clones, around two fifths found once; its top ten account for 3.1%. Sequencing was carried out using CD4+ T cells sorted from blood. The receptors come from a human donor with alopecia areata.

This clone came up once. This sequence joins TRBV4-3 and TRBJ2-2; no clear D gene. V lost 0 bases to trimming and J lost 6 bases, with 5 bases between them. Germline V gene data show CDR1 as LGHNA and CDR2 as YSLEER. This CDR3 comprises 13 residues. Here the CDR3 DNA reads TGCGCCAGCAGCCAAGAAGAACCCGGGGAGCTGTTTTTT. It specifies CASSQEEPGELFF.

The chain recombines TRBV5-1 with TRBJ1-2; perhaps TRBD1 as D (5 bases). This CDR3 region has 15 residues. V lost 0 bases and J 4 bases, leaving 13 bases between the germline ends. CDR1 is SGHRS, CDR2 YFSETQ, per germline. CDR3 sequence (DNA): TGCGCCAGCAGCTTGGCCTACAGGCGGACCTATGGCTACACCTTC. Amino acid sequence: CASSLAYRRTYGYTF.

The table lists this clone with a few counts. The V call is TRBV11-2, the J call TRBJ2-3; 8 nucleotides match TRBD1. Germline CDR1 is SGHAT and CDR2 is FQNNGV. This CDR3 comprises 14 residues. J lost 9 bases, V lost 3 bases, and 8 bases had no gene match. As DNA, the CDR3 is TGTGCCAGCAGCTTTACTACAGGGGGGAAGACGCAGTATTTT. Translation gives CASSFTTGGKTQYF.

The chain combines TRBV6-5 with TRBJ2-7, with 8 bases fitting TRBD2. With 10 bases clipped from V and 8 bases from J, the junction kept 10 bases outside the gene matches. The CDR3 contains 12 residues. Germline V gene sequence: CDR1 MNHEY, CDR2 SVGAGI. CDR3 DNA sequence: TGTGCCACAAGCGGGAGTCCGGGGAAGCAGTACTTC. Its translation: CATSGSPGKQYF.

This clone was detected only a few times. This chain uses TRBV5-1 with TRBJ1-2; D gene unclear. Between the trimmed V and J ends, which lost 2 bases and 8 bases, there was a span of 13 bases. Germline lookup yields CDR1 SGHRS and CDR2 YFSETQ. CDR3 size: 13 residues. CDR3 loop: CASSFSGVGGYTF. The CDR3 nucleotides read TGCGCCAGCAGCTTCTCCGGCGTGGGAGGCTACACCTTC.

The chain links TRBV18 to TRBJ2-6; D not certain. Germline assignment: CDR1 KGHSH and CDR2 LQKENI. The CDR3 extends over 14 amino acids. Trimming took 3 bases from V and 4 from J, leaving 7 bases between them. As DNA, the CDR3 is TGTGCCAGCTCACCCCAAGGGGGGGCCAACGTCCTGACTTTC. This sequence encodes CASSPQGGANVLTF.

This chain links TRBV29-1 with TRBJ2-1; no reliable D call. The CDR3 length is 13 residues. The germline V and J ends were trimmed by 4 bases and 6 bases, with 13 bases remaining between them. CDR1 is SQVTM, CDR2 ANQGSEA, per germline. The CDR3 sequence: CSVGQNSINEQFF. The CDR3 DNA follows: TGCAGCGTTGGACAAAACTCGATCAATGAGCAGTTCTTC.

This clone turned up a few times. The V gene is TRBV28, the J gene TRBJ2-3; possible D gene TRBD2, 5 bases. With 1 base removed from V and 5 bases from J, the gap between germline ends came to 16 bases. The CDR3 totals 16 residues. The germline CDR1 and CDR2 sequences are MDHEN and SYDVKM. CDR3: CASSLSGIPAIDTQYF. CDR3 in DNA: TGTGCCAGCAGTTTATCGGGGATACCCGCCATAGATACGCAGTATTTT. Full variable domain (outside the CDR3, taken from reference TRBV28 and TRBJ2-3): DVKVTQSSRYLVKRTGEKVFLECVQDMDHENMFWYRQDPGLGLRLIYFSYDVKMKEKGDIPEGYSVSREKKERFSLILESASTNQTSMYLCASSLSGIPAIDTQYFGPGTRLTVL.

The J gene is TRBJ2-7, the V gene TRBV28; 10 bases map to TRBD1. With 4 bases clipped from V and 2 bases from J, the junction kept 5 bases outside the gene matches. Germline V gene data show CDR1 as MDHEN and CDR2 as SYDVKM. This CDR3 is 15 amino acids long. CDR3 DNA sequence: TGTGCCAGCAGTTCGCCCGACAGGGGGCCCTACGAGCAGTACTTC. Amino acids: CASSSPDRGPYEQYF.

CDR3 nucleotide sequence: TGTGCCAGCTCACCACCAGCGGGCCTACTCACAGATACGCAGTATTTT. Translated: CASSPPAGLLTDTQYF. The chain is built from TRBV18 and TRBJ2-3; D is perhaps TRBD2 (6 bases). The CDR3 is 16 residues long. The V and J ends lost 0 bases and 2 bases respectively, with 12 bases between them. CDR1 KGHSH and CDR2 LQKENI come from the germline V gene.

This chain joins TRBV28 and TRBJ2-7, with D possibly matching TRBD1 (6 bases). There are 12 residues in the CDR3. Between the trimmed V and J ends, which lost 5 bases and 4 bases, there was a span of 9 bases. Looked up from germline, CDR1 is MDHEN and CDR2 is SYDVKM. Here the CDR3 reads CASSEDRYEQYF. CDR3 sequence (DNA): TGTGCCAGCAGTGAAGACAGGTACGAGCAGTACTTC.

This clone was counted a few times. The CDR3 DNA is TGTGCCAGCAGTTTCTACAGCCCCCAAGAGACCCAGTACTTC. As protein: CASSFYSPQETQYF. The chain uses TRBV7-9 and TRBJ2-5, with D unclear. The CDR3 is 14 residues long. CDR1 is SEHNR and CDR2 is FQNEAQ in the germline V gene (reference sequence). V lost 6 bases to trimming and J lost 1 base, with 12 bases between them.

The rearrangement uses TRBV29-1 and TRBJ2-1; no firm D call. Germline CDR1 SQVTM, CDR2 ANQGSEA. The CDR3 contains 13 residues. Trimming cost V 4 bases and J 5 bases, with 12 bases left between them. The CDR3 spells CSVVRYADNEQFF. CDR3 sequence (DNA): TGCAGCGTTGTCCGGTACGCGGACAATGAGCAGTTCTTC.

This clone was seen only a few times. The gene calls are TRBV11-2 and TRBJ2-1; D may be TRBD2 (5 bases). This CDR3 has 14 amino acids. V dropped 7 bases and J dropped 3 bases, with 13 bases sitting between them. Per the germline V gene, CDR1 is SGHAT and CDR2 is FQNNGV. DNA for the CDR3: TGTGCCAGCACCCTTAGCGTTTACTACAATGAGCAGTTCTTC. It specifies CASTLSVYYNEQFF.

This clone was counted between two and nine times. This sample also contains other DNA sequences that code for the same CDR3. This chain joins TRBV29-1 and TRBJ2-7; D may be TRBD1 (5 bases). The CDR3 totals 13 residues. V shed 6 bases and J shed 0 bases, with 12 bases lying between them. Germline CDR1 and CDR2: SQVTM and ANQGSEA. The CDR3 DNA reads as TGCAGCGTCGGCAGGGAAAGCTCCTACGAGCAGTACTTC. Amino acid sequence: CSVGRESSYEQYF.

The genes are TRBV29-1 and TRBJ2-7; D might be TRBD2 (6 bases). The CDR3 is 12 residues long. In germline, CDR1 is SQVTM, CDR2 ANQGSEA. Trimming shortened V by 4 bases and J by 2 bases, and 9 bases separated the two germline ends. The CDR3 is CSVGGTPYEQYF. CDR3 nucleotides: TGCAGCGTTGGCGGGACTCCCTACGAGCAGTACTTC.

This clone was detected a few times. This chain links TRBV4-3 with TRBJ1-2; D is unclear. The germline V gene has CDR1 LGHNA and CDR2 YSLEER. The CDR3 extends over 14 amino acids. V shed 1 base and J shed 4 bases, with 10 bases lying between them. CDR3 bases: TGCGCCAGCAGCCAAGGGACGGTCCCCTATGGCTACACCTTC. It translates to CASSQGTVPYGYTF.

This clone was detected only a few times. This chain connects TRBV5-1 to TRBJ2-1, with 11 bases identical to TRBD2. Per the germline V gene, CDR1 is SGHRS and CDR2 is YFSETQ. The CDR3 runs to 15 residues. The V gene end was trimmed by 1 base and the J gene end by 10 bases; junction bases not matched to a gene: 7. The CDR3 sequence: CASSLTSGRKGEQFF. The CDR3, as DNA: TGCGCCAGCAGCTTGACTAGCGGGAGAAAGGGCGAGCAGTTCTTC.

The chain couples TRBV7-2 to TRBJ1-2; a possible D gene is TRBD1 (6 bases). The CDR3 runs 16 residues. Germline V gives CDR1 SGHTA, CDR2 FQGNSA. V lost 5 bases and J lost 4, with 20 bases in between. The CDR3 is CASSLARGARGYGYTF. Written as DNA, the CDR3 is TGTGCCAGCAGCCTGGCCCGGGGGGCCCGGGGCTATGGCTACACCTTC.

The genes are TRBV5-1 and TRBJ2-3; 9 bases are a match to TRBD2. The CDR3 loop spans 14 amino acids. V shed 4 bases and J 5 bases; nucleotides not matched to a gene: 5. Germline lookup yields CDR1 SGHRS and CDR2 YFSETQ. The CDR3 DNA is TGCGCCAGCAGCATTAGCGGGGGCAGAGATACGCAGTATTTT. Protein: CASSISGGRDTQYF.

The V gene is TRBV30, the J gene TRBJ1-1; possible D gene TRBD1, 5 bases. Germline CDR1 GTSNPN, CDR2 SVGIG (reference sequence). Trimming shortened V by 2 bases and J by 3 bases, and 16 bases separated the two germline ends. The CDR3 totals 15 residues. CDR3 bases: TGTGCCTGGAGTACCGCAGGGAGGTTCGACACTGAAGCTTTCTTT. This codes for CAWSTAGRFDTEAFF.

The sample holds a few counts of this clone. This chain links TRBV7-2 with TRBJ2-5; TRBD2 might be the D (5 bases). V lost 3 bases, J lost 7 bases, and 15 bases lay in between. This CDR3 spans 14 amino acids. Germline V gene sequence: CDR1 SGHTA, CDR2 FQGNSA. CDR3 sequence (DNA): TGTGCCAGCAGCTTCACCGGGGAGCCCGGGACCCAGTACTTC. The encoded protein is CASSFTGEPGTQYF. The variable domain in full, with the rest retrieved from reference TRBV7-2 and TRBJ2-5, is GAGVSQSPSNKVTEKGKDVELRCDPISGHTALYWYRQSLGQGLEFLIYFQGNSAPDKSGLPSDRFSAERTGGSVSTLTIQRTQQEDSAVYLCASSFTGEPGTQYFGPGTRLLVL.

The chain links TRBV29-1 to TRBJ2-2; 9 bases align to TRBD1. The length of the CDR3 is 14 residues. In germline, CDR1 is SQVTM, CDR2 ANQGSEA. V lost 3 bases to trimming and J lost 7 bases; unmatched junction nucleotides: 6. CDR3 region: CSVDNRGRGGELFF. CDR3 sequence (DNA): TGCAGCGTTGACAACAGGGGGCGCGGCGGGGAGCTGTTTTTT.

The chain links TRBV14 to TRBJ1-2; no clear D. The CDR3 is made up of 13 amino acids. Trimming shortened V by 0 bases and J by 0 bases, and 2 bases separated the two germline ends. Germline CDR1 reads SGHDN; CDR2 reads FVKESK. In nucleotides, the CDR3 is TGTGCCAGCAGCCAAGACACTAACTATGGCTACACCTTC. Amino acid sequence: CASSQDTNYGYTF.

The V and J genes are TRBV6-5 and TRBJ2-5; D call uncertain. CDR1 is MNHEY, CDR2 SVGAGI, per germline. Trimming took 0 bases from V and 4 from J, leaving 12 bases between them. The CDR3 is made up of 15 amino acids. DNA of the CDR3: TGTGCCAGCAGTTACTCGTCCCTTTCAGGAGAGACCCAGTACTTC. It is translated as CASSYSSLSGETQYF.

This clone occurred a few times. The CDR3: CASSLGGQRNTEAFF. CDR3 in DNA: TGCGCCAGCAGCTTGGGGGGACAGAGGAACACTGAAGCTTTCTTT. The chain has TRBV5-1 and TRBJ1-1, with 7 bases lining up with TRBD1. The CDR3 loop spans 15 amino acids. V lost 0 bases, J lost 1 base, and 3 bases stayed unmatched. Germline CDR1 and CDR2: SGHRS and YFSETQ.

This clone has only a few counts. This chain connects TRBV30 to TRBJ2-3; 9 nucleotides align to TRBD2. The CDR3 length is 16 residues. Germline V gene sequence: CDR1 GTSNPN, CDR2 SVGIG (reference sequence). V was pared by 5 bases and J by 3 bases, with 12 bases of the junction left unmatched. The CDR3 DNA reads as TGTGCCTGGGGCCTTCTTATGACTAGCGGAACAGATACGCAGTATTTT. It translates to CAWGLLMTSGTDTQYF.